This passage covers 18 T cell receptor beta chains from one sample sequenced in a study of blood T cell repertoires in COVID-19. The data were produced by immunoSEQ multiplex PCR, yet TCRdb's version contains in-frame clones alone and is incomplete. The sample has roughly 370,000 clones, more than 75% seen once. Sequenced input: PBMCs or T cells enriched from blood (not recorded which). The receptor set was obtained from a woman between 50 and 59 years old who had recovered from COVID-19.

This clone has a handful of counts. This chain joins TRBV7-8 and TRBJ1-6; 7 bases match TRBD1. CDR3 length equals 15 residues. V was pared by 5 bases and J by 9 bases, with 10 bases of the junction left unmatched. Germline assignment: CDR1 SGHVS and CDR2 FQNEAQ. The CDR3 is CASSTDRAVASPLHF. The CDR3 coding sequence is TGTGCCAGCAGCACCGACAGGGCGGTAGCTTCACCCCTCCACTTT.

The chain couples TRBV2 to TRBJ1-6; 8 nucleotides align to TRBD1. This CDR3 contains 17 residues. CDR1 SNHLY and CDR2 FYNNEI come from the germline V gene. J was trimmed by 13 bases and V by 9 bases; bases with no gene match: 23. CDR3 nucleotides: TGTGCCAGATCGAAAAACAGGGGGTCTAACACTTACTTGCCCCTCCACTTT. Amino acid sequence: CARSKNRGSNTYLPLHF.

The gene calls are TRBV2 and TRBJ1-2, with a tentative D call TRBD1 (5 bases). Germline V lookup: CDR1 SNHLY, CDR2 FYNNEI. V shed 2 bases and J shed 2 bases, with 9 bases lying between them. This CDR3 spans 14 amino acids. CDR3 coding DNA: TGTGCCAGCAGTGAACCCCGACAGAACTATGGCTACACCTTC. The encoded protein is CASSEPRQNYGYTF.

The chain is built from TRBV7-2 and TRBJ1-6, with D hard to call. CDR3 length equals 12 residues. From germline, CDR1 is SGHTA and CDR2 FQGNSA. The V end lost 3 bases, the J end lost 5 bases, and 2 bases lay between the germline ends. The CDR3 DNA is TGTGCCAGCAGCTTTAATAATTCACCCCTCCACTTT. Its protein product is CASSFNNSPLHF.

This chain joins TRBV15 and TRBJ2-5; 9 bases fit TRBD1. The J call could be wrong; TRBJ2-7 is a better fit for the DNA end. The CDR3 spans 16 residues. Germline CDR1 and CDR2: LNHNV and YYDKDF (reference sequence). CDR3: CATSRDTGTGTYEQYF. The CDR3 DNA is TGTGCCACCAGCAGAGATACCGGGACAGGGACCTACGAGCAGTACTTC.

The V and J genes are TRBV6-5 and TRBJ1-2; tentatively, D is TRBD1 (5 bases). Germline CDR1 reads MNHEY; CDR2 reads SVGAGI. The CDR3 is 15 amino acids. V gave up 0 bases and J gave up 4 bases, with 12 bases separating them. This CDR3 is CASSYSIGGSYGYTF. For the CDR3, the DNA is TGTGCCAGCAGTTACTCGATTGGGGGGTCCTATGGCTACACCTTC.

The chain links TRBV19 to TRBJ1-1; the D gene is possibly TRBD1 (5 bases). The V gene's germline CDR1 is LNHDA and CDR2 SQIVND (reference sequence). The CDR3 runs to 14 residues. The ends were cut back, 5 bases at V and 1 base at J, with 11 bases in the middle. The CDR3 here is CASSEAGWNTEAFF. CDR3 in DNA: TGTGCCAGTAGTGAGGCAGGGTGGAACACTGAAGCTTTCTTT.

The rearrangement uses TRBV7-6 and TRBJ2-5, with D maybe TRBD1 (6 bases). V was trimmed by 4 bases and J by 1 base, leaving 13 bases between them. Germline V gene lookup returns CDR1 SGHVS and CDR2 FNYEAQ. CDR3 length: 15 amino acids. This CDR3 reads CASSSSQGFQETQYF. In DNA, the CDR3 is TGTGCCAGCAGCTCCTCCCAGGGGTTCCAAGAGACCCAGTACTTC.

The chain carries TRBV3-1 (or the pseudogene TRBV3-2) and TRBJ2-7; 10 bases agree with TRBD2. The CDR3 is made up of 16 amino acids. The J segment lost 2 bases and the V segment lost 6 bases, leaving 10 bases of the junction unmatched. The germline V gene has CDR1 LGHDT and CDR2 YNNKEL (reference sequence). DNA of the CDR3: TGTGCCAGCAGGCGGTCTCCTAGCGGGGGCCCCTACGAGCAGTACTTC. Residues: CASRRSPSGGPYEQYF.

A word on this clone: The identical CDR3 is also encoded by other nucleotide sequences in the sample. The rearrangement links TRBV3-1 (or the pseudogene TRBV3-2) to TRBJ1-1, with TRBD1 as a possible D gene (6 bases). Germline lookup yields CDR1 LGHDT and CDR2 YNNKEL (reference sequence). Trimming shortened V by 1 base and J by 1 base, and 7 bases separated the two germline ends. The CDR3 runs to 14 residues. The CDR3 DNA reads as TGTGCCAGCAGCCAAGGGACAGCGAACACTGAAGCTTTCTTT. Amino acid sequence: CASSQGTANTEAFF.

This rearrangement joins TRBV9 to TRBJ2-5; 9 bases align to TRBD2. Germline V gene lookup returns CDR1 SGDLS and CDR2 YYNGEE. The CDR3 has 15 residues. The V gene end was trimmed by 3 bases and the J gene end by 2 bases; junction bases not matched to a gene: 5. The CDR3, as DNA: TGTGCCAGCAGCGGGGGCGGGGGGGCACAAGAGACCCAGTACTTC. It encodes CASSGGGGAQETQYF.

This chain connects TRBV3-1 (or the pseudogene TRBV3-2) to TRBJ2-2; 8 nucleotides align to TRBD2. After removal of 6 bases from V and 6 bases from J, the junction contained 9 bases not matched to a gene. The CDR3 covers 15 residues. The V gene's germline CDR1 is LGHDT and CDR2 YNNKEL (reference sequence). Here the CDR3 DNA reads TGTGCCAGCAGACACGGGGGGGCGGCGGCCGGGGAGCTGTTTTTT. Residues: CASRHGGAAAGELFF.

This chain links TRBV12-3 or TRBV12-4 with TRBJ1-6; D is unclear. V gave up 4 bases and J gave up 7 bases, with 8 bases separating them. The CDR3 contains 13 residues. This CDR3 reads CASSSTGNSPLHF. CDR3 DNA: TGTGCCAGCAGTTCGACGGGGAATTCACCCCTCCACTTT.

The rearrangement joins TRBV12-3 or TRBV12-4 to TRBJ1-1; D might be TRBD1 (5 bases). The CDR3 is 13 residues long. Trimming shortened V by 3 bases and J by 10 bases, and 15 bases separated the two germline ends. The chain's CDR3 is CASSFSQGGLAFF. The CDR3 bases are TGTGCCAGCAGTTTTAGTCAGGGTGGTTTAGCTTTCTTT.

The V gene is TRBV4-1, the J gene TRBJ1-3; D not certain. Germline V gene data show CDR1 as MGHRA and CDR2 as YSYEKL. This CDR3 is built from 14 residues. Trimming stripped 3 bases from V and 3 bases from J, with 9 bases between. CDR3 region: CASSHGEGGNTIYF. CDR3 in DNA: TGCGCCAGCAGCCACGGGGAGGGTGGAAACACCATATATTTT.

The V gene is TRBV2, the J gene TRBJ2-7; TRBD2 aligns across 7 bases. CDR1 is SNHLY, CDR2 FYNNEI, per germline. This CDR3 contains 13 residues. After removal of 8 bases from V and 7 bases from J, the junction contained 11 bases not matched to a gene. CDR3 DNA sequence: TGTGCCAGCCGGGGGGTAGGGTACCTTGAGCAGTACTTC. Encoded protein: CASRGVGYLEQYF.

CDR3 loop: CASSSGTQRYTF. The DNA of the CDR3 is TGTGCCAGCAGTTCCGGGACACAACGCTACACCTTC. The chain recombines TRBV28 with TRBJ1-2, with a possible D match to TRBD1 (6 bases). This CDR3 is built from 12 residues. The germline V gene has CDR1 MDHEN and CDR2 SYDVKM. Trimming shortened V by 4 bases and J by 9 bases, and 12 bases separated the two germline ends.

This clone was seen a few times. The rearrangement links TRBV5-5 to TRBJ2-7; 7 nucleotides match TRBD1. Per germline, CDR1 SGHKS and CDR2 YYEKEE (reference sequence). The ends lost 0 bases at V and 3 bases at J; junction bases unmatched: 0. The CDR3 consists of 13 residues. Here the CDR3 reads CASSLGTGYEQYF. The CDR3 DNA sequence: TGTGCCAGCAGCTTGGGGACAGGCTACGAGCAGTACTTC.